This record concerns one TCR beta chain sequence. Its antigen is unknown. The approximately 130-subject validation cohort, separate from the roughly 700-subject first cohort, included the donors. J was trimmed by 1 base and V by 4 bases; bases with no gene match: 3. Germline V gene sequence: CDR1 SEHNR, CDR2 FQNEAQ (reference sequence). The CDR3 spans 15 residues. These data come from a study of cytomegalovirus exposure and HLA in healthy donors. Assay: immunoSEQ multiplex PCR; the TCRdb copy retains only in-frame clones and omits some. Seen here are about 140,000 clones, 70% to 90% observed once, and the top ten hold almost 1.5%. Whole-study results and caveats: The finding came from a later analysis; first-cohort TCR clusters tended to co-occur in the roughly 110 validation repertoires. The authors enumerated roughly 180 TCR beta chains as linked to cytomegalovirus.

This TCR came from a woman aged 30 to 39 in good health and CMV-seronegative. This rearrangement joins TRBV7-9 to TRBJ2-2, with 7 bases that match TRBD1. Sequencing used PBMCs. CDR3 sequence: CASSSQGRNTGELFF. Here the CDR3 DNA reads TGTGCCAGCAGCTCACAGGGGAGGAACACCGGGGAGCTGTTTTTT.